The 21 T cell receptor beta chains below come from one sample, sequenced in a study of beta chain features in type 1 diabetes. These TCRs are of unknown antigen specificity. Study results and limitations: Moderate but significant shortening of TCRB CDR3s was recorded in all four CD4+ subsets from Type 1 diabetes patients.

What was sequenced were expressed TCRB transcripts, since all of the isolated RNA had been reverse transcribed. Here immunoSEQ multiplex PCR was the method, and the copy in TCRdb shows in-frame clones only, minus some. This table holds 250,000 to 350,000 clones, 14% found once. Sequencing input: naive CD4+ T cells from blood. The receptors originated from a man aged 25-45 years with type 1 diabetes.

This clone occurred a few times. This sequence joins TRBV18 and TRBJ2-7, with 13 bases aligning to TRBD2. Trimming at V came to 6 bases and at J to 4 bases, leaving 3 bases not matched to a gene. Germline V gene data show CDR1 as KGHSH and CDR2 as LQKENI. This CDR3 spans 14 amino acids. The CDR3 reads CASSGLAGEYEQYF. CDR3 DNA sequence: TGTGCCAGCTCCGGACTAGCGGGAGAATACGAGCAGTACTTC.

This clone was counted between two and nine times. The CDR3 coding sequence is TGTGCCAGCAGCCCTGGTGGGCGGGAGTTTGGGGATACGCAGTATTTT. Translated: CASSPGGREFGDTQYF. V and J are TRBV5-4 and TRBJ2-3; 7 bases are a match to TRBD2. The CDR3 length is 16 residues. V trimming: 4 bases; J trimming: 6 bases; junction bases outside the gene matches: 14. Germline CDR1 reads SGHNT; CDR2 reads YYREEE (reference sequence).

CDR3 residues: CASRTGTSGYNEQFF. Here the CDR3 DNA reads TGTGCCAGCAGGACCGGGACTAGCGGCTACAATGAGCAGTTCTTC. This sequence joins TRBV7-9 and TRBJ2-1; 11 bases line up with TRBD2. Unmatched junction bases numbered 4, after V lost 6 bases and J lost 3 bases. Germline CDR1 reads SEHNR; CDR2 reads FQNEAQ (reference sequence). The CDR3 spans 15 residues.

V gene TRBV30 combines with J gene TRBJ2-7; no firm D call. The V and J ends lost 1 base and 3 bases respectively, with 4 bases between them. Germline V gene lookup returns CDR1 GTSNPN and CDR2 SVGIG (reference sequence). The CDR3 is made up of 11 amino acids. The chain's CDR3 is CAWSDGYEQYF. For the CDR3, the DNA is TGTGCCTGGAGTGACGGCTACGAGCAGTACTTC.

There are a few counts of this clone. This rearrangement joins TRBV7-9 to TRBJ2-5; no firm D call. The germline V gene encodes CDR1 SEHNR and CDR2 FQNEAQ (reference sequence). With 2 bases removed from V and 4 bases from J, the gap between germline ends came to 8 bases. This CDR3 is 13 amino acids long. The CDR3: CASSLLTAETQYF. CDR3 DNA: TGTGCCAGCAGCTTACTCACAGCAGAGACCCAGTACTTC.

This clone was counted between two and nine times. The rearrangement links TRBV18 to TRBJ2-1; the match to TRBD2 covers 8 bases. The CDR3 is made up of 16 amino acids. V trimming: 5 bases; J trimming: 0 bases; junction bases outside the gene matches: 6. Germline V gene sequence: CDR1 KGHSH, CDR2 LQKENI. The CDR3 DNA reads as TGTGCCAGCTCATCGGGGACTAGGAGCTCCTACAATGAGCAGTTCTTC. Translated, it gives CASSSGTRSSYNEQFF.

The chain uses TRBV5-1 and TRBJ1-1, with 9 bases that match TRBD1. V shed 2 bases, J shed 5 bases, and the junction held 7 bases outside the gene matches. The CDR3 contains 15 residues. Germline V gene sequence: CDR1 SGHRS, CDR2 YFSETQ. The CDR3, as DNA: TGCGCCAGCAGCTTACAGGGGGCAGGACAGACTGAAGCTTTCTTT. This sequence encodes CASSLQGAGQTEAFF.

The chain carries TRBV28 and TRBJ2-4; D is unclear. Germline V gene data show CDR1 as MDHEN and CDR2 as SYDVKM. V lost 3 bases and J 9 bases, leaving 12 bases between the germline ends. The CDR3 has 13 amino acids. CDR3 bases: TGTGCCAGCAGTTTCCGTCTAGTCGCCATTCAGTACTTC. It codes for CASSFRLVAIQYF.

This clone was counted a few times. This rearrangement joins TRBV7-2 to TRBJ2-5, with D perhaps matching TRBD2 (6 bases). The CDR3 is 14 amino acids. The V end lost 8 bases, the J end lost 6 bases, and 19 bases lay between the germline ends. Germline lookup yields CDR1 SGHTA and CDR2 FQGNSA. CDR3 nucleotide sequence: TGTGCCAGCGGATTTATGTCGGGGGATCAGACCCAGTACTTC. It codes for CASGFMSGDQTQYF. Looking up the rest from reference TRBV7-2 and TRBJ2-5 gives the full variable domain: GAGVSQSPSNKVTEKGKDVELRCDPISGHTALYWYRQSLGQGLEFLIYFQGNSAPDKSGLPSDRFSAERTGGSVSTLTIQRTQQEDSAVYLCASGFMSGDQTQYFGPGTRLLVL.

The chain couples TRBV6-6 to TRBJ1-5; 7 bases are a match to TRBD1. This CDR3 region has 16 residues. The junction had 10 bases not matched to a gene; V was cut back by 7 bases and J by 1 base. Germline CDR1 MNHNY, CDR2 SVGAGI (reference sequence). CDR3 loop: CASTGIGTVSNQPQHF. In DNA, the CDR3 is TGTGCCAGCACGGGGATCGGGACAGTCAGCAATCAGCCCCAGCATTTT.

This clone was counted a few times. The chain carries TRBV28 and TRBJ1-1; possibly TRBD1 for D (6 bases). V lost 9 bases and J 11 bases, leaving 19 bases between the germline ends. Germline V gives CDR1 MDHEN, CDR2 SYDVKM. CDR3 length: 12 residues. The CDR3 DNA reads TGTGCCAGTTTGATCCAGGGGCGAGAGGCTTTCTTT. It is translated as CASLIQGREAFF.

This clone was seen just once. The chain uses TRBV30 and TRBJ1-5; no definite D call. The CDR3 extends over 13 amino acids. V was cut by 3 bases and J by 6 bases, with 12 bases left in between. CDR1 and CDR2 from the germline V gene are GTSNPN and SVGIG (reference sequence). The CDR3 is CAWRNSGSQPQHF. The CDR3 nucleotides read TGTGCCTGGAGGAATTCCGGGAGTCAGCCCCAGCATTTT.

This clone was observed a few times. The gene calls are TRBV7-8 and TRBJ2-2, with a tentative D call TRBD1 (6 bases). Trimming shortened V by 4 bases and J by 6 bases, and 21 bases separated the two germline ends. Per germline, CDR1 SGHVS and CDR2 FQNEAQ. This CDR3 is 17 amino acids long. In DNA, the CDR3 is TGTGCCAGCAGCTCACGAGCGATGGCAGGGGCTCCCGGGGAGCTGTTTTTT. Its translation: CASSSRAMAGAPGELFF.

This clone has more than one count but fewer than ten. V usage is TRBV28 and J usage is TRBJ2-7; 9 bases agree with TRBD1. The CDR3 loop spans 14 amino acids. Per germline, CDR1 MDHEN and CDR2 SYDVKM. V gave up 8 bases and J gave up 5 bases; unmatched junction bases: 10. The CDR3 nucleotides read TGTGCCAGCGGAGAATTCGGGACAGGGAACGAGCAGTACTTC. It is translated as CASGEFGTGNEQYF. Based on the CDR3 plus reference TRBV28 and TRBJ2-7, the full variable domain is DVKVTQSSRYLVKRTGEKVFLECVQDMDHENMFWYRQDPGLGLRLIYFSYDVKMKEKGDIPEGYSVSREKKERFSLILESASTNQTSMYLCASGEFGTGNEQYFGPGTRLTVT.

V is TRBV9 and J is TRBJ2-3, with a weak D call TRBD2 (6 bases). This CDR3 is built from 15 residues. Germline loops: CDR1 SGDLS, CDR2 YYNGEE. V was shortened by 4 bases and J by 0 bases, with 12 bases between the two germline ends. The CDR3 loop is CASSQAGLSTDTQYF. CDR3 nucleotides: TGTGCCAGCAGCCAGGCGGGACTTAGCACAGATACGCAGTATTTT.

The V call is TRBV2, the J call TRBJ1-1, with a tentative D call TRBD1 (6 bases). The CDR3 consists of 13 residues. V was clipped by 7 bases and J by 1 base, with 10 bases between them. The germline V gene has CDR1 SNHLY and CDR2 FYNNEI. The CDR3 protein is CASILDRNTEAFF. CDR3 bases: TGTGCCAGCATATTGGACAGGAACACTGAAGCTTTCTTT. The full variable domain, completed using reference TRBV2 and TRBJ1-1, is EPEVTQTPSHQVTQMGQEVILRCVPISNHLYFYWYRQILGQKVEFLVSFYNNEISEKSEIFDDQFSVERPDGSNFTLKIRSTKLEDSAMYFCASILDRNTEAFFGQGTRLTVV.

CDR3 coding DNA: TGTGCCAGCAGCTTTCCGACGACAGGGTTCTTCGGCGAGCAGTACTTC. The encoded protein is CASSFPTTGFFGEQYF. The V gene is TRBV7-9, the J gene TRBJ2-7; TRBD1 agrees at 7 bases. Per the germline V gene, CDR1 is SEHNR and CDR2 is FQNEAQ (reference sequence). The CDR3 sequence is 16 residues long. J was trimmed by 6 bases and V by 3 bases; bases with no gene match: 14.

This clone has only a few counts. The chain is built from TRBV28 and TRBJ2-3; tentative D call: TRBD1 (5 bases). This CDR3 has 17 amino acids. Germline-derived CDR1 and CDR2 are MDHEN and SYDVKM. Deletions cut 4 bases from V and 5 bases from J, with 22 bases between. The CDR3, as DNA: TGTGCCAGCAGTTCTGGGGCGAGGTTCGAAATAGAAGATACGCAGTATTTT. As protein: CASSSGARFEIEDTQYF.

This clone was seen only a few times. V usage is TRBV29-1 and J usage is TRBJ2-1; 7 bases are a match to TRBD2. Looked up from germline, CDR1 is SQVTM and CDR2 is ANQGSEA. The CDR3 totals 13 residues. V lost 8 bases to trimming and J lost 10 bases; unmatched junction nucleotides: 14. The CDR3 DNA reads as TGCAGCTTATCTAGCGGATCCACACGGGAGCAGTTCTTC. Translating it yields CSLSSGSTREQFF.

This clone occurred a few times. This chain connects TRBV5-1 to TRBJ2-1; 9 positions match TRBD2. The CDR3 spans 15 residues. Germline V gene sequence: CDR1 SGHRS, CDR2 YFSETQ. Germline trimming cut 4 bases from V and 4 bases from J; bases unmatched to any gene: 6. CDR3 coding DNA: TGCGCCAGCAGCCCTAGCCTAGCGGGATACAATGAGCAGTTCTTC. Translation gives CASSPSLAGYNEQFF.

The sample holds a few counts of this clone. The rearrangement uses TRBV20-1 and TRBJ2-7, with no clear D. The germline V gene has CDR1 DFQATT and CDR2 SNEGSKA (reference sequence). The CDR3 sequence is 11 residues long. V was shortened by 5 bases and J by 2 bases, with 7 bases between the two germline ends. The CDR3 bases are TGCAGTGCTGCGAGAACCTACGAGCAGTACTTC. Translated: CSAARTYEQYF.